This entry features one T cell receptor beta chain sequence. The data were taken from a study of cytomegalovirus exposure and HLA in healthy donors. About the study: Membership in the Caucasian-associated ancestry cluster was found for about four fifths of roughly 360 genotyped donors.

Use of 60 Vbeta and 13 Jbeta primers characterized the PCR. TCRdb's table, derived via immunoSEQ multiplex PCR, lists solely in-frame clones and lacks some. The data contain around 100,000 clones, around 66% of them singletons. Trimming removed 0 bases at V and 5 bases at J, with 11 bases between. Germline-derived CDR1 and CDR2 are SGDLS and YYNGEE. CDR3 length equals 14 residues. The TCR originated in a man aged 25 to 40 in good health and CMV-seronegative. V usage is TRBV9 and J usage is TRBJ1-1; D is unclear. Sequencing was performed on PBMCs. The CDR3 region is CASSVGATGTEAFF. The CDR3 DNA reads TGTGCCAGCAGCGTAGGGGCTACGGGGACTGAAGCTTTCTTT.